This T cell receptor beta chain derives from a study of technical replicates of blood from several donors. This clone was observed once. Germline values: CDR1 LNHDA, CDR2 SQIVND (reference sequence). This CDR3 is built from 16 residues. The trim removed 5 bases at V and 5 bases at J, leaving 12 bases unmatched. The table came from immunoSEQ multiplex PCR; TCRdb's copy has only in-frame clones and leaves some out. This table has fewer than 70,000 clones, around 84% appearing once. This chain links TRBV19 with TRBJ1-1; 9 bases fit TRBD1. What was sequenced was PBMCs. This TCR was sampled from a human donor in good health. Some clones in this sample may be carry-over from other donors' samples. This chain's CDR3 is CASSPGVRTGETEAFF. Here the CDR3 DNA reads TGTGCCAGTAGTCCGGGGGTAAGGACAGGGGAGACTGAAGCTTTCTTT.